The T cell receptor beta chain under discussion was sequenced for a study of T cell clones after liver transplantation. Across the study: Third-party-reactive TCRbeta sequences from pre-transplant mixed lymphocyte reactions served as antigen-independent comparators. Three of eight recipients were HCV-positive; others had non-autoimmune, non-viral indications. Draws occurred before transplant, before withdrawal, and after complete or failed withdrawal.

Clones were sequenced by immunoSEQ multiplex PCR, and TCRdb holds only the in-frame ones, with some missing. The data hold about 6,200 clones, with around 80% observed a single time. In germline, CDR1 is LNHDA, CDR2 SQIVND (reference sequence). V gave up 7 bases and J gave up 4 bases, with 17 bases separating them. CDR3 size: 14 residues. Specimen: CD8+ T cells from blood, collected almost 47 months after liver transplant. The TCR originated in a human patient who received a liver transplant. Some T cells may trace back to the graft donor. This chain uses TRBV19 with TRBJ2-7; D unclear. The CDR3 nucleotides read TGTGCCAGTACCCCGGGTTTTGGACCGTACGAGCAGTACTTC. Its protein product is CASTPGFGPYEQYF.